A single sample is the source of the 13 T cell receptor beta chains below, sequenced in a study of sequential checkpoint blockade in melanoma (dated by TCRdb to about 2019). The library was obtained by the immunoSEQ multiplex PCR assay. TCRdb's version of the immuneACCESS table is confined to in-frame rearrangements and falls short of the full clone set. An unresolved V gene accounts for under half of the shortfall where checked; the remainder is of unknown origin. The sample profile shows more than 10,000 clones; roughly two thirds of them were found once. About 23% of the sample comes from the top ten. The treatment or condition label corresponds to: randomized to nivolumab then ipilimumab (arm A) or the reverse (arm B). The specimen was CD8+ T cells sorted from blood (inferred from file names), collected from a patient given nivolumab and ipilimumab in sequence. These receptors all come from a human donor with melanoma.

The CDR3 DNA sequence: TGTGCCAGCTCCTTACGCACAGGGGACCAAGAGACCCAGTACTTC. Translating gives CASSLRTGDQETQYF. This chain connects TRBV27 to TRBJ2-5; 7 nucleotides align to TRBD1. The CDR3 length is 15 residues. Germline V gene lookup returns CDR1 MNHEY and CDR2 SMNVEV (reference sequence). The trim removed 8 bases at V and 0 bases at J, leaving 9 bases unmatched.

The rearrangement joins TRBV30 to TRBJ1-1; no clear D. Germline V gives CDR1 GTSNPN, CDR2 SVGIG (reference sequence). The V end lost 0 bases, the J end lost 1 base, and 12 bases lay between the germline ends. The CDR3 length is 15 residues. This CDR3 is CAWSVLPPPNTEAFF. The CDR3 nucleotides read TGTGCCTGGAGTGTACTCCCCCCACCGAACACTGAAGCTTTCTTT.

V usage is TRBV19 and J usage is TRBJ2-7, with D possibly TRBD2 on 6 matching bases. The germline V and J ends were trimmed by 11 bases and 0 bases, with 20 bases remaining between them. The CDR3 covers 15 residues. Germline lookup yields CDR1 LNHDA and CDR2 SQIVND (reference sequence). CDR3 in amino acids: CAPTPWEVNSYEQYF. In DNA form, the CDR3 reads TGTGCCCCTACGCCGTGGGAGGTCAACTCCTACGAGCAGTACTTC.

This clone has just a few counts. J is TRBJ2-3 and V is TRBV28, with D perhaps matching TRBD2 (6 bases). Germline CDR1 is MDHEN and CDR2 is SYDVKM. Trimming pared 5 bases from V and 2 bases from J, leaving 8 bases between. The CDR3 sequence is 13 residues long. CDR3 DNA sequence: TGTGCCAGCAGTCGGGGGAACACAGATACGCAGTATTTT. Translating it yields CASSRGNTDTQYF.

The chain employs TRBV11-3 and TRBJ2-7, with 8 positions matching TRBD2. Germline-derived CDR1 and CDR2 are SGHNT and YENEEA. CDR3 length: 15 residues. V shed 4 bases, J shed 4 bases, and the junction held 9 bases outside the gene matches. The CDR3 DNA reads TGTGCCAGCAGCTCCGGACTAGCTCCTTCGTACGAGCAGTACTTC. It encodes CASSSGLAPSYEQYF.

Within the sample, this clone is medium-sized. CDR3 nucleotide sequence: TGTGCCAGCAGCCACTATAATGAAAAACTGTTTTTT. It codes for CASSHYNEKLFF. V is TRBV4-2 and J is TRBJ1-4; D not resolved. CDR3 size: 12 residues. Germline CDR1 reads LGHNA; CDR2 reads YNFKEQ. V was cut by 3 bases and J by 4 bases, with 3 bases left in between.

The chain uses TRBV7-3 and TRBJ2-3; TRBD2 is a possible D gene (7 bases). The CDR3 has 16 amino acids. V was trimmed by 4 bases and J by 2 bases, leaving 16 bases between them. In germline, CDR1 is SGHTA, CDR2 FQGTGA. Written as DNA, the CDR3 is TGTGCCAGCAGCTGGACGGGCGGGGGCCACACAGATACGCAGTATTTT. This codes for CASSWTGGGHTDTQYF.

This chain connects TRBV19 to TRBJ2-6; D ambiguous. With 5 bases removed from V and 0 bases from J, the gap between germline ends came to 8 bases. Germline CDR1 is LNHDA and CDR2 is SQIVND (reference sequence). This CDR3 has 15 amino acids. This CDR3 reads CASSGRVSGANVLTF. In nucleotides, the CDR3 is TGTGCCAGTAGTGGTCGGGTCTCTGGGGCCAACGTCCTGACTTTC.

The V gene is TRBV30, the J gene TRBJ1-6, with a tentative D call TRBD1 (6 bases). Germline V lookup: CDR1 GTSNPN, CDR2 SVGIG (reference sequence). V gave up 5 bases and J gave up 7 bases, with 12 bases separating them. The CDR3 is 13 residues long. The CDR3 region is CAWEKTGNSPLHF. In nucleotides, the CDR3 is TGTGCCTGGGAAAAGACAGGAAATTCACCCCTCCACTTT.

The gene calls are TRBV7-6 and TRBJ2-3; tentatively, D is TRBD2 (7 bases). The CDR3 extends over 16 amino acids. V was cut by 5 bases and J by 1 base, with 16 bases left in between. CDR1 SGHVS and CDR2 FNYEAQ come from the germline V gene. Here the CDR3 DNA reads TGTGCCAGCAGCCCCGGGGGGCCCCTGGGCACAGATACGCAGTATTTT. Protein: CASSPGGPLGTDTQYF.

This clone was recorded a few times. The chain carries TRBV2 and TRBJ2-1; the match to TRBD2 covers 15 bases. Looked up from germline, CDR1 is SNHLY and CDR2 is FYNNEI. J gave up 9 bases and V 8 bases, and 5 bases lay outside the gene matches. The CDR3 is made up of 14 amino acids. The CDR3 nucleotides read TGTGCCAGCTCCGGGACTAGCGGGAGGCCTGAGCAGTTCTTC. Amino acids: CASSGTSGRPEQFF.

V is TRBV7-8 and J is TRBJ1-1; no reliable D call. CDR3 length: 13 amino acids. The V end lost 5 bases, the J end lost 1 base, and 8 bases lay between the germline ends. In germline, CDR1 is SGHVS, CDR2 FQNEAQ. In nucleotides, the CDR3 is TGTGCCAGCAGCCCCGAGGAGAACACTGAAGCTTTCTTT. Translated: CASSPEENTEAFF.

This chain joins TRBV5-1 and TRBJ2-7; 11 nucleotides align to TRBD2. Germline CDR1 is SGHRS and CDR2 is YFSETQ. V dropped 1 base and J dropped 1; count of bases not matched to a gene: 10. The CDR3 consists of 18 residues. Here the CDR3 reads CASSLFPMTSGASYEQYF. CDR3 in DNA: TGCGCCAGCAGCTTGTTCCCTATGACTAGCGGGGCGTCCTACGAGCAGTACTTC.